This entry lists 17 T cell receptor beta chains sequenced from one sample in a study of blood T cell repertoires in COVID-19. Generated by immunoSEQ multiplex PCR, the TCRdb table keeps only in-frame clones and is missing some. Of 300,000 to 350,000 clones in the sample, 80% to 90% were seen once. The sample was PBMCs or T cells enriched from blood (not recorded which). The receptors come from a man younger than 45 who had recovered from COVID-19.

This sequence joins TRBV20-1 and TRBJ1-5, with a tentative D call TRBD1 (6 bases). V lost 3 bases and J lost 2, with 11 bases in between. The CDR3 loop spans 14 amino acids. Germline CDR1 is DFQATT and CDR2 is SNEGSKA (reference sequence). The chain's CDR3 is CSASQQGRNQPQHF. CDR3 nucleotides: TGCAGTGCTAGTCAACAGGGTCGCAATCAGCCCCAGCATTTT.

The sample holds many counts of this clone. This rearrangement joins TRBV20-1 to TRBJ1-6; D may be TRBD1 (5 bases). The CDR3 is 15 amino acids. CDR1 and CDR2 from the germline V gene are DFQATT and SNEGSKA (reference sequence). V was clipped by 6 bases and J by 5 bases, with 17 bases between them. For the CDR3, the DNA is TGCAGTGCAAGTGGACCCCAGGGAAATAATTCACCCCTCCACTTT. It is translated as CSASGPQGNNSPLHF.

The rearrangement joins TRBV15 to TRBJ2-7; perhaps TRBD1 as D (6 bases). The CDR3 runs to 16 residues. Germline V lookup: CDR1 LNHNV, CDR2 YYDKDF (reference sequence). V was pared by 0 bases and J by 7 bases, with 19 bases between. CDR3: CATSRDLGQPLGEQYF. CDR3 sequence (DNA): TGTGCCACCAGCAGAGATCTTGGACAGCCCCTGGGGGAGCAGTACTTC.

The gene calls are TRBV5-1 and TRBJ2-7, with a possible D match to TRBD1 (6 bases). Looked up from germline, CDR1 is SGHRS and CDR2 is YFSETQ. V was shortened by 7 bases and J by 6 bases, with 17 bases between the two germline ends. The CDR3 is 13 residues long. The CDR3 nucleotides are TGCGCCAGCTCCGCCCTATTAGGGGGCGAGCAGTACTTC. It translates to CASSALLGGEQYF.

V gene TRBV28 combines with J gene TRBJ1-5; no firm D call. This CDR3 has 15 residues. Between the trimmed V and J ends, which lost 6 bases and 3 bases, there was a span of 15 bases. Germline loops: CDR1 MDHEN, CDR2 SYDVKM. CDR3 sequence (DNA): TGTGCCAGCAGGACGACTGCAGTCTACAATCAGCCCCAGCATTTT. Encoded protein: CASRTTAVYNQPQHF.

The chain uses TRBV3-1 (or the pseudogene TRBV3-2) and TRBJ1-1; D is ambiguous. Between the trimmed V and J ends, which lost 1 base and 0 bases, there was a span of 6 bases. CDR1 is LGHDT and CDR2 is YNNKEL in the germline V gene (reference sequence). The CDR3 consists of 14 residues. The CDR3 spells CASSQVRLNTEAFF. In nucleotides, the CDR3 is TGTGCCAGCAGCCAAGTCCGGTTGAACACTGAAGCTTTCTTT.

The chain couples TRBV7-6 to TRBJ2-7; TRBD2 aligns across 12 bases. The CDR3 is 16 amino acids. V shed 1 base, J shed 4 bases, and the junction held 5 bases outside the gene matches. The germline V gene encodes CDR1 SGHVS and CDR2 FNYEAQ. The CDR3 sequence: CASSLGTSGGSYEQYF. The CDR3 bases are TGTGCCAGCAGCTTAGGAACTAGCGGGGGGTCGTACGAGCAGTACTTC. Drawing the rest from reference TRBV7-6 and TRBJ2-7, the complete variable domain is GAGVSQSPRYKVTKRGQDVALRCDPISGHVSLYWYRQALGQGPEFLTYFNYEAQQDKSGLPNDRFSAERPEGSISTLTIQRTEQRDSAMYRCASSLGTSGGSYEQYFGPGTRLTVT.

The chain couples TRBV28 to TRBJ2-7; 9 bases are a match to TRBD1. CDR1 and CDR2 (germline): MDHEN, SYDVKM. Trimming removed 5 bases from V and 2 bases from J; junction bases left unmatched: 7. The CDR3 has 15 amino acids. The DNA of the CDR3 is TGTGCCAGCAGTATTGTAGGGACAGGGACCTACGAGCAGTACTTC. It encodes CASSIVGTGTYEQYF.

This chain links TRBV5-1 with TRBJ2-5; TRBD2 agrees at 11 bases. J lost 2 bases, V lost 0 bases, and 0 bases had no gene match. Germline V gene data show CDR1 as SGHRS and CDR2 as YFSETQ. The CDR3 runs 15 residues. The CDR3 sequence: CASSLGLAGQETQYF. For the CDR3, the DNA is TGCGCCAGCAGCTTGGGACTAGCGGGGCAAGAGACCCAGTACTTC.

There are many counts of this clone. The genes are TRBV2 and TRBJ2-7; TRBD2 agrees at 8 bases. The V and J ends lost 3 bases and 7 bases, in that order; junction bases with no gene match: 17. The CDR3 totals 17 residues. CDR1 and CDR2 (germline): SNHLY, FYNNEI. The CDR3 reads CASSERVAGSSRLEQYF. CDR3 in DNA: TGTGCCAGCAGTGAGAGGGTAGCGGGGTCATCTCGTCTAGAGCAGTACTTC.

The V gene is TRBV9, the J gene TRBJ2-7, with 8 bases that match TRBD2. CDR3 length: 15 residues. V lost 4 bases to trimming and J lost 2 bases; unmatched junction nucleotides: 8. The germline CDR1 and CDR2 sequences are SGDLS and YYNGEE. CDR3 sequence reads: CASSRGGGGTYEQYF. The CDR3, as DNA: TGTGCCAGCAGCCGGGGAGGCGGGGGGACCTACGAGCAGTACTTC.

V usage is TRBV5-4 and J usage is TRBJ2-7; 8 nucleotides line up with TRBD2. J was trimmed by 7 bases and V by 4 bases; bases with no gene match: 13. Germline loops: CDR1 SGHNT, CDR2 YYREEE (reference sequence). The CDR3 contains 15 residues. The CDR3 loop is CASSRGLDGLGEQYF. The CDR3 DNA reads TGTGCCAGCAGCCGGGGACTAGATGGACTTGGGGAGCAGTACTTC. Drawing the rest from reference TRBV5-4 and TRBJ2-7, the complete variable domain is ETGVTQSPTHLIKTRGQQVTLRCSSQSGHNTVSWYQQALGQGPQFIFQYYREEENGRGNFPPRFSGLQFPNYSSELNVNALELDDSALYLCASSRGLDGLGEQYFGPGTRLTVT.

The chain is built from TRBV19 and TRBJ2-1, with 8 positions matching TRBD1. This CDR3 has 10 residues. Unmatched junction bases numbered 5, after V lost 8 bases and J lost 14 bases. The germline V gene has CDR1 LNHDA and CDR2 SQIVND (reference sequence). CDR3 loop: CASSPGQEFF. CDR3 sequence (DNA): TGTGCCAGTTCACCGGGACAGGAGTTCTTC. Full variable domain (remainder filled in from reference TRBV19 and TRBJ2-1): DGGITQSPKYLFRKEGQNVTLSCEQNLNHDAMYWYRQDPGQGLRLIYYSQIVNDFQKGDIAEGYSVSREKKESFPLTVTSAQKNPTAFYLCASSPGQEFFGPGTRLTVL.

The V and J genes are TRBV5-1 and TRBJ2-5, with a possible D match to TRBD1 (6 bases). This CDR3 region has 14 residues. The ends were cut back, 4 bases at V and 1 base at J, with 11 bases in the middle. Germline CDR1 SGHRS, CDR2 YFSETQ. The CDR3 sequence: CASSPRDTQETQYF. DNA of the CDR3: TGCGCCAGCAGCCCCCGGGACACCCAAGAGACCCAGTACTTC.

The J gene is TRBJ2-7, the V gene TRBV10-3, with a weak D call TRBD2 (7 bases). Germline V gives CDR1 ENHRY, CDR2 SYGVKD. The CDR3 totals 18 residues. Trimming removed 0 bases from V and 7 bases from J, with 25 bases in between. The CDR3 DNA is TGTGCCATCAGTGAGTCTGGGAGACGCGGGGGCCTGGCGGAGGAGCAGTACTTC. Translated: CAISESGRRGGLAEEQYF.

The chain combines TRBV4-1 with TRBJ1-1; TRBD1 matches at 7 bases. Per the germline V gene, CDR1 is MGHRA and CDR2 is YSYEKL. V was pared by 6 bases and J by 4 bases, with 8 bases of the junction left unmatched. There are 14 residues in the CDR3. CDR3 DNA sequence: TGCGCCAGCAGTCCGACCGACAGGGTCACTGAAGCTTTCTTT. This sequence encodes CASSPTDRVTEAFF.

This chain links TRBV2 with TRBJ1-2; D gene uncertain. Germline loops: CDR1 SNHLY, CDR2 FYNNEI. V dropped 7 bases and J dropped 1 base, with 13 bases sitting between them. The CDR3 runs 14 residues. This CDR3 reads CASTYRAFNYGYTF. DNA of the CDR3: TGTGCCAGCACCTACAGAGCCTTTAACTATGGCTACACCTTC.